The source of this T cell receptor (beta chain) is a study of T cell clones after liver transplantation. The overall study: Draws occurred before transplant, before withdrawal, and after complete or failed withdrawal. Study-wide points: The donor-reactive repertoire was only partly measurable in a couple of subjects, lacking donor cells.

CDR1 and CDR2 from the germline V gene are MDHEN and SYDVKM. The CDR3 is made up of 12 amino acids. The germline V and J ends were trimmed by 9 bases and 7 bases, with 13 bases remaining between them. In regard to this clone: Its antigen remains unidentified.

Method: immunoSEQ multiplex PCR; TCRdb's copy keeps in-frame clones and lacks some. This table holds approximately 100,000 clones, more than 75% found once. The V gene is TRBV28, the J gene TRBJ1-5; D might be TRBD1 (5 bases). This TCR was recovered from a human donor who received a liver transplant. Here the sequenced sample was CD4+ T cells from blood, taken before liver transplant. The CDR3 coding sequence is TGTGCCAGTAGAACAGGTTCGCAGCCCCAGCATTTT. Its translation is CASRTGSQPQHF.